Listed here is a single T cell receptor (beta chain). This clone has a count of ten or more. Its antigen is still unknown. The input lacks base qualities; no much larger clone sits a single base away. The data were obtained in a study of shared clonotypes between healthy human individuals (dated by TCRdb to about 2020). For context, the study as a whole: A couple of women and a few men aged 18 to 49 years were included in the cohort. Leukapheresis yielded between about 0.9 and 9 billion PBMCs per donor. Per donor, three plates each were used for CD4 naive and CD4 memory, two for CD8 naive, and one for CD8 memory. Blood TCR repertoires of a handful of healthy adults were deeply sequenced to estimate repertoire size and the extent of clonotype sharing between individuals. Different laboratories and diverse techniques were used to prepare libraries and sequence TCR repertoires, to increase sequencing depth and limit assay-specific biases. Overall study outcomes, separate from this receptor: Higher generation probabilities were observed for clonotypes shared by all four sorted-subset donors than for non-shared clonotypes. Sharing across a handful of donors was observed for roughly 5% of naive CD4, over 3% of naive CD8, over 2% of memory CD4, and approximately 0.41% of memory CD8 clonotypes. Sampling was restricted to blood, and TCR repertoires in tissues likely differ from the TCR repertoires found in blood. Incomplete sequencing was indicated by rarefaction of sorted-subset datasets, despite the large sequencing depth. Because the study included only a small number of donors, the genetic and exposure-history diversity represented was limited. Estimated clonotype richness was generally larger for naive than for memory subsets. Pairwise subsampling led to the expectation that sequencing depth would affect the degree of clonotype sharing among donors.

TCR CDR3 regions were amplified from genomic DNA by multiplex PCR using the deep immunoSEQ assay. Genomic DNA extracted from each cell subset was distributed evenly over all wells of several immunoSEQ 96-well plates, and each plate served as one replicate. For sorted subsets, about 210 ng of genomic DNA, equivalent to roughly 33,000 T cell genomes, went into each replicate PCR. Purified libraries were quantified with a Qubit 3.0 fluorometer, sized on a Bioanalyzer 2100, and re-quantified with the KAPA Library Quantification kit. Every immunoSEQ 96-well plate was sequenced on a dedicated single-read 150-cycle Illumina NextSeq 550 flow cell. The original methods were these. Because only junctional sequences without quality scores were contained in the immunoSEQ output, filtering matching that applied to full-length reads could not be performed. Sequences were annotated with PyIR, a Python wrapper for IgBLAST v1.9, and V/J genes and CDR3 were assigned using IMGT germline references. Reads were filtered out if the reads had weak V/J assignments (E-value above 1e-6), no CDR3, stop codons, out-of-frame junctions, or ambiguous translated residues. V3J clonotypes were defined as sequences sharing the same inferred V gene, J gene, and CDR3 amino acid sequence. The percentage overlap between two repertoires was calculated by dividing the number of shared unique clonotypes by the size of the smaller repertoire. RTK rarefaction, the Chao1 estimator, and Recon v2.1 estimates of unobserved clonotypes were used to assess repertoire richness. OLGA was used to compute generation probabilities for all TCRbeta clonotypes that the gDNA method yielded from a handful of donors. TCRdb stores this immuneACCESS table with in-frame sequences only. Part of the clones is absent; in the studies checked, under half of the shortfall reflects unresolved V genes, and no reason is known for the rest. V and J calls and clone size are those listed in that table; D and trimming were worked out from the DNA. A total of about 980,000 clones appear in this sample, approximately 80% of them only once. The biggest ten clones account for roughly 1.5% of the sample.

The donors were healthy, HIV-negative adults who had no recently reported acute infections or vaccinations. Only Caucasian adults living in Nashville, Tennessee, USA were represented among the donors. Magnetic negative selection was used to enrich CD4+ T cells, after which naive cells were positively selected on CD45RA and the negative fraction became the memory subset. After blood collection by leukapheresis, PBMCs were isolated using Ficoll-Histopaque density gradient centrifugation and then cryopreserved in the vapor phase of liquid nitrogen. Analytical flow cytometry was used to check the purity and quantity of each magnetically sorted T cell population. From each sorted fraction, genomic DNA was isolated and quantified by UV absorbance on a Nanodrop 2000c. The sequence derives from a man younger than 30 in good health. What was sequenced was memory CD4+ T cells sorted from blood. Reading the label with the study, this specimen's cell subset or site is: CD45RA-negative fraction.

The sequenced DNA: TGCGCCAGCAGCAGTCGGACTAGCGGGAGTTCGGAGACCCAGTACTTC. This is translated as CASSSRTSGSSETQYF. The receptor chain draws on TRBV5-1 and TRBJ2-5, with 13 middle bases fitting TRBD2. V is trimmed back by 4 bases and J by 5 bases, and the junction contains 8 bases that no gene match accounts for. The CDR3 runs 16 residues from the cysteine to the phenylalanine. Solely the CDR3 DNA is kept, with 48 bases framed from the first base. CDR1 SGHRS and CDR2 YFSETQ are derived from the germline V gene.